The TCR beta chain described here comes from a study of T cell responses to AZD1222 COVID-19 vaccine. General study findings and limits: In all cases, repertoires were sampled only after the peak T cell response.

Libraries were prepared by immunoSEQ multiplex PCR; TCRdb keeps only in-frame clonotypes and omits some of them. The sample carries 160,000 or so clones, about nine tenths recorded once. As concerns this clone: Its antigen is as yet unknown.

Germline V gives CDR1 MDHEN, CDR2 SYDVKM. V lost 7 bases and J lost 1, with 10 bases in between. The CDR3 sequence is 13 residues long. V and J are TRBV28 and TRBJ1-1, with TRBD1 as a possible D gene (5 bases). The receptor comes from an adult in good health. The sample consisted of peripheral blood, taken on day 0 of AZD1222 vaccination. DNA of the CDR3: TGTGCCAGCATAGGGACGCCGAACACTGAAGCTTTCTTT. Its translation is CASIGTPNTEAFF.